The 32 T cell receptor beta chains below were found in one sample sequenced in a study of blood T cell repertoires in COVID-19. Sequencing was performed with immunoSEQ multiplex PCR; in TCRdb, only in-frame clones are kept and a portion is missing. Of 200,000 to 250,000 clones listed, roughly 86% are singletons. The sequenced material came from peripheral blood. The origin of the receptors is a woman in her sixties with acute or convalescent COVID-19.

This chain connects TRBV7-8 to TRBJ1-2; 9 bases fit TRBD1. The CDR3 sequence is 14 residues long. Germline V gene sequence: CDR1 SGHVS, CDR2 FQNEAQ. The junction had 4 bases not matched to a gene; V was cut back by 4 bases and J by 4 bases. This CDR3 is CASSYRTGVYGYTF. CDR3 nucleotides: TGTGCCAGCAGCTACCGGACAGGGGTCTATGGCTACACCTTC. The variable domain in full, with the rest retrieved from reference TRBV7-8 and TRBJ1-2, is GAGVSQSPRYKVAKRGQDVALRCDPISGHVSLFWYQQALGQGPEFLTYFQNEAQLDKSGLPSDRFFAERPEGSVSTLKIQRTQQEDSAVYLCASSYRTGVYGYTFGSGTRLTVV.

V is TRBV3-1 (or the pseudogene TRBV3-2) and J is TRBJ2-1; maybe TRBD2 (6 bases). Trimming cost V 4 bases and J 6 bases, with 22 bases left between them. The germline CDR1 and CDR2 sequences are LGHDT and YNNKEL (reference sequence). This CDR3 spans 17 amino acids. Here the CDR3 reads CASSLELSGTPPNEQFF. The CDR3 bases are TGTGCCAGCAGCCTCGAACTTTCCGGGACTCCCCCCAATGAGCAGTTCTTC.

The rearrangement uses TRBV7-2 and TRBJ2-7, with a tentative D call TRBD1 (6 bases). CDR3 length equals 15 residues. Trimming took off 5 bases at V and 4 bases at J, with 18 bases between the two ends. Germline CDR1 reads SGHTA; CDR2 reads FQGNSA. CDR3 in amino acids: CASSRQGQVRYEQYF. DNA of the CDR3: TGTGCCAGCAGCCGCCAGGGACAAGTTCGGTACGAGCAGTACTTC.

The chain recombines TRBV19 with TRBJ1-6; the D gene is possibly TRBD1 (6 bases). CDR1 and CDR2 from the germline V gene are LNHDA and SQIVND (reference sequence). The CDR3 has 15 amino acids. V was cut by 2 bases and J by 7 bases, with 12 bases left in between. The DNA of the CDR3 is TGTGCCAGTAGTATACCAGGGGCGCAGAATTCACCCCTCCACTTT. Amino acids: CASSIPGAQNSPLHF.

The chain has TRBV9 and TRBJ2-2, with D unclear. The CDR3 consists of 13 residues. The germline CDR1 and CDR2 sequences are SGDLS and YYNGEE. V lost 1 base and J lost 6, with 7 bases in between. This chain's CDR3 is CASSVQEAGELFF. DNA for the CDR3: TGTGCCAGCAGCGTACAGGAAGCCGGGGAGCTGTTTTTT.

This rearrangement joins TRBV7-9 to TRBJ1-2; D gene unclear. CDR1 is SEHNR and CDR2 is FQNEAQ in the germline V gene (reference sequence). CDR3 length equals 13 residues. The V end lost 1 base, the J end lost 4 bases, and 7 bases lay between the germline ends. The CDR3 loop is CASSLDRIYGYTF. The CDR3 nucleotides are TGTGCCAGCAGCTTAGACAGAATCTATGGCTACACCTTC.

The V and J genes are TRBV3-1 (or the pseudogene TRBV3-2) and TRBJ1-2; 7 nucleotides align to TRBD1. From germline, CDR1 is LGHDT and CDR2 YNNKEL (reference sequence). The ends lost 4 bases at V and 6 bases at J; junction bases unmatched: 8. CDR3 length: 14 residues. CDR3 residues: CASSPRGQDHGYTF. CDR3 nucleotides: TGTGCCAGCAGCCCAAGAGGACAGGACCATGGCTACACCTTC.

V usage is TRBV6-5 and J usage is TRBJ1-4; TRBD1 is a possible D gene (5 bases). CDR1 and CDR2 from the germline V gene are MNHEY and SVGAGI. Trimming shortened V by 7 bases and J by 4 bases, and 16 bases separated the two germline ends. The CDR3 is made up of 15 amino acids. The CDR3 DNA sequence: TGTGCCAGCAAAGTAACAGGTCTTAATAATGAAAAACTGTTTTTT. This gives the protein CASKVTGLNNEKLFF.

The genes are TRBV28 and TRBJ2-1; possibly TRBD2 for D (6 bases). Trimming removed 4 bases from V and 7 bases from J, with 17 bases in between. This CDR3 contains 15 residues. CDR1 MDHEN and CDR2 SYDVKM come from the germline V gene. The CDR3: CASSWGSGVENEQFF. The CDR3 region has the DNA TGTGCCAGCAGTTGGGGTTCGGGAGTGGAGAATGAGCAGTTCTTC.

The chain couples TRBV4-2 to TRBJ1-4; D is uncertain. Germline V gene lookup returns CDR1 LGHNA and CDR2 YNFKEQ. Deletions cut 0 bases from V and 1 base from J, with 9 bases between. This CDR3 is built from 16 residues. The CDR3 nucleotides read TGTGCCAGCAGCCAAGATGAGGGCGGAACTAATGAAAAACTGTTTTTT. The encoded protein is CASSQDEGGTNEKLFF.

This clone was seen just once. V gene TRBV28 combines with J gene TRBJ2-7; D gene unclear. Looked up from germline, CDR1 is MDHEN and CDR2 is SYDVKM. CDR3 length equals 13 residues. V was clipped by 2 bases and J by 5 bases, with 10 bases between them. This chain's CDR3 is CASSLVASDEQYF. DNA of the CDR3: TGTGCCAGCAGTTTAGTGGCTTCCGACGAGCAGTACTTC.

The V and J genes are TRBV3-1 (or the pseudogene TRBV3-2) and TRBJ2-1; a weak D match, TRBD1 (6 bases). The germline V gene encodes CDR1 LGHDT and CDR2 YNNKEL (reference sequence). The CDR3 length is 13 residues. The V gene lost 4 bases and the J gene lost 9 bases, with 13 bases spanning the gap. The CDR3 is CASSLDRGFEQFF. CDR3 bases: TGTGCCAGCAGCCTTGATAGGGGGTTTGAGCAGTTCTTC.

V gene TRBV11-3 combines with J gene TRBJ1-1; D gene uncertain. This CDR3 is built from 14 residues. V was shortened by 5 bases and J by 3 bases, with 13 bases between the two germline ends. Looked up from germline, CDR1 is SGHNT and CDR2 is YENEEA. As DNA, the CDR3 is TGTGCCAGCAGCCTACGCTTCGGGGACACTGAAGCTTTCTTT. This gives the protein CASSLRFGDTEAFF.

The chain has TRBV30 and TRBJ2-5, with 10 bases aligning to TRBD2. The J segment lost 5 bases and the V segment lost 0 bases, leaving 3 bases of the junction unmatched. CDR1 is GTSNPN and CDR2 is SVGIG in the germline V gene (reference sequence). The CDR3 runs to 14 residues. DNA for the CDR3: TGTGCCTGGAGTGTAACTAGCGGGATCGAGACCCAGTACTTC. This translates into CAWSVTSGIETQYF.

The chain combines TRBV2 with TRBJ1-1, with no clear D. V was shortened by 5 bases and J by 5 bases, with 12 bases between the two germline ends. The length of the CDR3 is 13 residues. Germline V CDR1 and CDR2: SNHLY, FYNNEI. The CDR3 region is CASSREVMTEAFF. CDR3 sequence (DNA): TGTGCCAGCAGTAGGGAGGTTATGACTGAAGCTTTCTTT.

The V and J genes are TRBV30 and TRBJ2-7; tentatively, D is TRBD2 (5 bases). Trimming cost V 2 bases and J 0 bases, with 11 bases left between them. This CDR3 has 14 amino acids. Germline values: CDR1 GTSNPN, CDR2 SVGIG (reference sequence). The CDR3 DNA reads as TGTGCCTGGAGTCGCATAGAGGGCTCCTACGAGCAGTACTTC. Translated: CAWSRIEGSYEQYF.

The sample holds one count of this clone. The chain combines TRBV19 with TRBJ1-1; 7 nucleotides match TRBD1. Germline values: CDR1 LNHDA, CDR2 SQIVND (reference sequence). The CDR3 runs 14 residues. The trim removed 1 base at V and 4 bases at J, leaving 3 bases unmatched. CDR3: CASSIGQGITEAFF. CDR3 in DNA: TGTGCCAGTAGTATAGGACAGGGTATCACTGAAGCTTTCTTT.

This clone was observed a few times. V is TRBV6-6 and J is TRBJ1-2; D gene uncertain. The CDR3 runs 11 residues. Germline CDR1 and CDR2: MNHNY and SVGAGI (reference sequence). V shed 4 bases and J shed 8 bases, with 8 bases lying between them. Here the CDR3 DNA reads TGTGCCAGCAGTTCAGATTTGGGCTACACCTTC. This codes for CASSSDLGYTF.

Details on this clone: The same CDR3 also results from other DNA sequences found in this sample. This chain uses TRBV6-5 with TRBJ1-5; no firm D call. Germline loops: CDR1 MNHEY, CDR2 SVGAGI. V shed 2 bases and J shed 4 bases, with 6 bases lying between them. The CDR3 consists of 13 residues. The CDR3 reads CASSYRGNQPQHF. CDR3 nucleotides: TGTGCCAGCAGTTACCGGGGAAATCAGCCCCAGCATTTT.

V usage is TRBV6-5 and J usage is TRBJ1-1; 8 positions agree with TRBD1. The CDR3 has 13 amino acids. The V segment lost 6 bases and the J segment 5 bases; nucleotides outside the gene matches: 5. Germline CDR1 reads MNHEY; CDR2 reads SVGAGI. The CDR3 reads CASRTGAATEAFF. In DNA form, the CDR3 reads TGTGCCAGCAGGACAGGGGCGGCGACTGAAGCTTTCTTT.

This sequence joins TRBV5-8 and TRBJ1-5; D is ambiguous. Germline V gives CDR1 SGHTS, CDR2 YDEGEE. The CDR3 is 14 residues long. Trimming took 0 bases from V and 3 from J, leaving 7 bases between them. CDR3 protein: CASSLDRVNQPQHF. The CDR3 bases are TGTGCCAGCAGCTTGGACCGAGTCAATCAGCCCCAGCATTTT.

This clone was picked up one time. This chain connects TRBV6-1 to TRBJ1-4; a possible D gene is TRBD1 (6 bases). Germline assignment: CDR1 MNHNS and CDR2 SASEGT. The CDR3 loop spans 15 amino acids. Trimming pared 0 bases from V and 8 bases from J, leaving 13 bases between. The CDR3 nucleotides read TGTGCCAGCAGTGAAGCTACAGGGATAGGCGAAAAACTGTTTTTT. It encodes CASSEATGIGEKLFF.

The chain recombines TRBV10-1 with TRBJ2-3; 10 nucleotides match TRBD2. V trimming: 6 bases; J trimming: 2 bases; junction bases outside the gene matches: 5. The CDR3 spans 15 residues. The germline gives CDR1 WNHNN, CDR2 SYGVQD (reference sequence). CDR3 nucleotide sequence: TGCGCCAGCAGCTTAGGACTAGCGGTCACAGATACGCAGTATTTT. Its protein product is CASSLGLAVTDTQYF.

The rearrangement joins TRBV5-4 to TRBJ1-2, with 11 bases identical to TRBD1. J gave up 4 bases and V 2 bases, and 4 bases lay outside the gene matches. The CDR3 loop spans 15 amino acids. Germline-derived CDR1 and CDR2 are SGHNT and YYREEE (reference sequence). CDR3 residues: CASSLAGTGGYGYTF. CDR3 DNA sequence: TGTGCCAGCAGCTTAGCCGGGACAGGGGGCTATGGCTACACCTTC.

The chain is built from TRBV18 and TRBJ1-1, with no clear D. Trimming cost V 3 bases and J 0 bases, with 5 bases left between them. Germline-derived CDR1 and CDR2 are KGHSH and LQKENI. This CDR3 is built from 13 residues. The CDR3 protein is CASSPTMNTEAFF. In DNA, the CDR3 is TGTGCCAGCTCACCCACTATGAACACTGAAGCTTTCTTT.

V is TRBV6-6 and J is TRBJ1-4; perhaps TRBD1 as D (5 bases). The CDR3 totals 15 residues. V was cut by 2 bases and J by 3 bases, with 10 bases left in between. The V gene's germline CDR1 is MNHNY and CDR2 SVGAGI (reference sequence). The CDR3 sequence: CASSYQGRANEKLFF. The CDR3, as DNA: TGTGCCAGCAGTTACCAGGGCAGGGCTAATGAAAAACTGTTTTTT.

This clone showed up just a few times. The chain combines TRBV10-3 with TRBJ1-5; maybe TRBD1 (5 bases). The V and J ends lost 3 bases and 6 bases respectively, with 12 bases between them. Looked up from germline, CDR1 is ENHRY and CDR2 is SYGVKD. The CDR3 covers 14 residues. The DNA for the CDR3 is TGTGCCATCAGTGACATGGGGAGGGGTCAGCCCCAGCATTTT. Its translation: CAISDMGRGQPQHF.

This clone was counted a few times. The chain links TRBV7-8 to TRBJ1-1; 10 bases are a match to TRBD1. From germline, CDR1 is SGHVS and CDR2 FQNEAQ. This CDR3 region has 15 residues. Trimming removed 5 bases from V and 4 bases from J; junction bases left unmatched: 7. The CDR3 DNA reads TGTGCCAGCAGCCCACGGACAGGGGGAGGCACTGAAGCTTTCTTT. As protein: CASSPRTGGGTEAFF.

The V and J genes are TRBV18 and TRBJ2-7; 10 positions match TRBD1. The J segment lost 1 base and the V segment lost 0 bases, leaving 0 bases of the junction unmatched. This CDR3 has 15 amino acids. The germline V gene encodes CDR1 KGHSH and CDR2 LQKENI. The DNA of the CDR3 is TGTGCCAGCTCACCACCGGGACAGGGGTCCTACGAGCAGTACTTC. It specifies CASSPPGQGSYEQYF.

This chain uses TRBV18 with TRBJ1-1; D unresolved. Germline lookup yields CDR1 KGHSH and CDR2 LQKENI. Trimming cost V 6 bases and J 3 bases, with 11 bases left between them. The CDR3 is 13 amino acids. The CDR3 reads CASSPRQDTEAFF. The CDR3 bases are TGTGCCAGCTCTCCGAGACAAGACACTGAAGCTTTCTTT.

The V gene is TRBV7-9, the J gene TRBJ1-2; the match to TRBD1 covers 8 bases. Germline CDR1 and CDR2: SEHNR and FQNEAQ (reference sequence). The CDR3 runs 14 residues. V gave up 3 bases and J gave up 7 bases; unmatched junction bases: 7. DNA of the CDR3: TGTGCCAGCAGCTTGACAGGGGTGTCCGGTGGCTACACCTTC. This gives the protein CASSLTGVSGGYTF.

The V gene is TRBV6-6, the J gene TRBJ2-7; D not resolved. The CDR3 runs to 15 residues. V lost 5 bases and J 0 bases, leaving 14 bases between the germline ends. Germline values: CDR1 MNHNY, CDR2 SVGAGI (reference sequence). The CDR3 bases are TGTGCCAGCAGTGCGGATGACGGGTACTCCTACGAGCAGTACTTC. It yields the protein CASSADDGYSYEQYF.